Below, 18 T cell receptor beta chains from the same sample are listed, as sequenced in a study of blood T cell repertoires in COVID-19. Repertoires were generated with immunoSEQ multiplex PCR, while TCRdb's copy carries only in-frame clones and drops some. The table shows some 140,000 clones, with around 79% occurring only once. Input material: peripheral blood. Receptors originate from a man aged 55 to 69 with acute or convalescent COVID-19.

The J gene is TRBJ2-1, the V gene TRBV12-2; no check of the table's D call, TRBD2, against the DNA was made. TRBV12-2 is tagged as a pseudogene. The CDR3 runs 11 residues. The CDR3 is CASRFTNEQFF. The CDR3, as DNA: TGTGCAAGTCGCTTTACTAATGAGCAGTTCTTC.

The rearrangement uses TRBV28 and TRBJ2-5; 9 bases match TRBD1. CDR3 length equals 17 residues. Trimming removed 0 bases from V and 1 base from J; junction bases left unmatched: 6. The germline CDR1 and CDR2 sequences are MDHEN and SYDVKM. The CDR3 sequence: CASSLWGTGNGQETQYF. The CDR3 nucleotides are TGTGCCAGCAGTTTATGGGGGACAGGGAATGGCCAAGAGACCCAGTACTTC.

The rearrangement uses TRBV4-3 and TRBJ1-6; TRBD1 aligns across 7 bases. Germline CDR1 and CDR2: LGHNA and YSLEER. The ends lost 4 bases at V and 6 bases at J; junction bases unmatched: 6. The CDR3 contains 15 residues. CDR3 coding DNA: TGCGCCAGCAGCCGAGGACAGGAGTTTAATTCACCCCTCCACTTT. It encodes CASSRGQEFNSPLHF.

The V and J genes are TRBV7-2 and TRBJ2-1, with D possibly TRBD2 on 5 matching bases. The CDR3 has 15 amino acids. V was clipped by 5 bases and J by 2 bases, with 13 bases between them. The germline CDR1 and CDR2 sequences are SGHTA and FQGNSA. The CDR3 loop reads CASSRESGTYNEQFF. In DNA, the CDR3 is TGTGCCAGCAGCCGTGAGAGCGGAACCTACAATGAGCAGTTCTTC.

This clone has a handful of counts. The chain is built from TRBV7-2 and TRBJ1-2, with D perhaps TRBD1 (6 bases). The germline V and J ends were trimmed by 3 bases and 0 bases, with 11 bases remaining between them. There are 15 residues in the CDR3. Germline V gives CDR1 SGHTA, CDR2 FQGNSA. Written as DNA, the CDR3 is TGTGCCAGCAGCTTCCGGACAGATCCTAACTATGGCTACACCTTC. Its protein is CASSFRTDPNYGYTF.

This clone appeared a few times. This chain uses TRBV7-2 with TRBJ2-7, with 7 positions matching TRBD2. This CDR3 has 16 amino acids. Germline CDR1 and CDR2: SGHTA and FQGNSA. The J segment lost 5 bases and the V segment lost 5 bases, leaving 15 bases of the junction unmatched. The CDR3 DNA sequence: TGTGCCAGCAGCCGGGCAGCGGGATTGGTGCTTGACGAGCAGTACTTC. Its translation is CASSRAAGLVLDEQYF.

V gene TRBV9 combines with J gene TRBJ1-2, with D possibly TRBD1 on 6 matching bases. V gave up 3 bases and J gave up 4 bases, with 16 bases separating them. Germline CDR1 is SGDLS and CDR2 is YYNGEE. The CDR3 has 15 residues. The DNA for the CDR3 is TGTGCCAGCAGCGCGTTCGACAGGTTTGTCTATGGCTACACCTTC. This translates into CASSAFDRFVYGYTF. The full variable domain, with the rest looked up from reference TRBV9 and TRBJ1-2, is DSGVTQTPKHLITATGQRVTLRCSPRSGDLSVYWYQQSLDQGLQFLIQYYNGEERAKGNILERFSAQQFPDLHSELNLSSLELGDSALYFCASSAFDRFVYGYTFGSGTRLTVV.

The chain links TRBV5-5 to TRBJ2-7, with TRBD2 matching over 7 bases. After removal of 2 bases from V and 3 bases from J, the junction contained 2 bases not matched to a gene. CDR1 and CDR2 from the germline V gene are SGHKS and YYEKEE (reference sequence). The CDR3 extends over 13 amino acids. The CDR3 nucleotides are TGTGCCAGCAGCTTTGGGAGGGACTACGAGCAGTACTTC. Its translation is CASSFGRDYEQYF.

This chain joins TRBV6-2 or TRBV6-3 and TRBJ2-4; tentative D call: TRBD1 (6 bases). Germline V gene data show CDR1 as MNHEY and CDR2 as SVGEGT. The ends were cut back, 2 bases at V and 7 bases at J, with 15 bases in the middle. There are 15 residues in the CDR3. CDR3 loop: CASSYPEGQGNIQYF. DNA of the CDR3: TGTGCCAGCAGTTACCCCGAAGGTCAGGGGAACATTCAGTACTTC.

The chain is built from TRBV3-1 (or the pseudogene TRBV3-2) and TRBJ2-3, with TRBD2 matching over 13 bases. CDR3 length: 15 amino acids. The ends lost 4 bases at V and 4 bases at J; junction bases unmatched: 2. CDR1 LGHDT and CDR2 YNNKEL come from the germline V gene (reference sequence). Written as DNA, the CDR3 is TGTGCCAGCAGCCGGGGACTAGCGGGACCAGATACGCAGTATTTT. Translated, it gives CASSRGLAGPDTQYF.

The CDR3 DNA reads TGCGCCAGCAGTGGCGCCGGGGACTCTGGAAACACCATATATTTT. Translated: CASSGAGDSGNTIYF. The chain combines TRBV5-1 with TRBJ1-3; unclear D gene. CDR1 and CDR2 (germline): SGHRS, YFSETQ. The CDR3 has 15 amino acids. Trimming removed 5 bases from V and 0 bases from J, with 12 bases in between.

The gene calls are TRBV9 and TRBJ1-1; D is ambiguous. Germline loops: CDR1 SGDLS, CDR2 YYNGEE. This CDR3 contains 15 residues. With 3 bases removed from V and 0 bases from J, the gap between germline ends came to 12 bases. This chain's CDR3 is CASSAGGGLNTEAFF. The CDR3 nucleotides are TGTGCCAGCAGCGCCGGTGGAGGGTTGAACACTGAAGCTTTCTTT. Full variable domain (remainder filled in from reference TRBV9 and TRBJ1-1): DSGVTQTPKHLITATGQRVTLRCSPRSGDLSVYWYQQSLDQGLQFLIQYYNGEERAKGNILERFSAQQFPDLHSELNLSSLELGDSALYFCASSAGGGLNTEAFFGQGTRLTVV.

This chain joins TRBV19 and TRBJ2-2; a possible D gene is TRBD1 (5 bases). The CDR3 loop spans 15 amino acids. Looked up from germline, CDR1 is LNHDA and CDR2 is SQIVND (reference sequence). Trimming removed 0 bases at V and 4 bases at J, with 9 bases between. The CDR3 nucleotides read TGTGCCAGTAGTATAGAAGGCAGGGCCACCGGGGAGCTGTTTTTT. Protein: CASSIEGRATGELFF.

The rearrangement uses TRBV9 and TRBJ1-3, with 9 nucleotides matching TRBD1. Unmatched junction bases numbered 4, after V lost 1 base and J lost 2 bases. The CDR3 extends over 16 amino acids. Germline V gene sequence: CDR1 SGDLS, CDR2 YYNGEE. CDR3 DNA: TGTGCCAGCAGCGTAAGGGGGGACAGGGCTGGAAACACCATATATTTT. As protein: CASSVRGDRAGNTIYF.

This rearrangement joins TRBV5-6 to TRBJ2-7; a weak D match, TRBD2 (6 bases). V dropped 6 bases and J dropped 2 bases, with 15 bases sitting between them. The CDR3 sequence is 14 residues long. The germline CDR1 and CDR2 sequences are SGHDT and YYEEEE. In DNA, the CDR3 is TGTGCCAGCACCCGGTCGGGGGTGGCCTACGAGCAGTACTTC. The encoded protein is CASTRSGVAYEQYF.

At least ten counts were recorded for this clone. The chain combines TRBV14 with TRBJ2-1; D is undetermined. Germline V gives CDR1 SGHDN, CDR2 FVKESK. CDR3 length: 14 amino acids. Trimming cost V 1 base and J 10 bases, with 14 bases left between them. The CDR3 spells CASSQVLRGSEQFF. For the CDR3, the DNA is TGTGCCAGCAGCCAAGTATTAAGAGGTTCGGAGCAGTTCTTC.

This clone occurred a few times. V is TRBV28 and J is TRBJ2-7; TRBD1 might be the D (6 bases). In germline, CDR1 is MDHEN, CDR2 SYDVKM. The CDR3 is 13 amino acids. V gave up 7 bases and J gave up 9 bases, with 19 bases separating them. The CDR3 DNA is TGTGCCAGCAAGCGGACAGCCCTCGACCCGCAGTACTTC. Translated: CASKRTALDPQYF.

The CDR3 sequence is CASSEGVRSFF. CDR3 sequence (DNA): TGTGCCAGCTCCGAGGGGGTCCGGTCGTTCTTC. The chain employs TRBV11-2 and TRBJ2-1; possible D gene TRBD1, 6 bases. The CDR3 loop spans 11 amino acids. Germline CDR1 SGHAT, CDR2 FQNNGV. V was cut by 8 bases and J by 15 bases, with 17 bases left in between.